This TCR beta chain derives from a study of blood T cell repertoires in COVID-19. About the research overall: T cells, B-cell-depleted T cells, or PBMCs provided the cDNA or gDNA that served as material.

In the authors' methods: Estimation of nucleated cell counts was performed using reference gene primer amplification. The method was immunoSEQ multiplex PCR; TCRdb's version includes in-frame clones alone and lacks a portion of them. Clonal size and the V and J genes are those of that table, whereas D and trimming came from the DNA. The data hold roughly 73,000 clones, with around nine tenths observed a single time. Germline V lookup: CDR1 SGHTA, CDR2 FQGTGA. This CDR3 has 15 amino acids. V was trimmed by 4 bases and J by 1 base, leaving 12 bases between them. The sequence was obtained from a human donor in a cohort sampled during active COVID-19. The rearrangement links TRBV7-3 to TRBJ2-3, with a possible D match to TRBD1 (6 bases). Sequencing input: peripheral blood. CDR3 DNA: TGTGCCAGCAGCTCCGCCCAGGGGCGCACAGATACGCAGTATTTT. Amino acid sequence: CASSSAQGRTDTQYF.